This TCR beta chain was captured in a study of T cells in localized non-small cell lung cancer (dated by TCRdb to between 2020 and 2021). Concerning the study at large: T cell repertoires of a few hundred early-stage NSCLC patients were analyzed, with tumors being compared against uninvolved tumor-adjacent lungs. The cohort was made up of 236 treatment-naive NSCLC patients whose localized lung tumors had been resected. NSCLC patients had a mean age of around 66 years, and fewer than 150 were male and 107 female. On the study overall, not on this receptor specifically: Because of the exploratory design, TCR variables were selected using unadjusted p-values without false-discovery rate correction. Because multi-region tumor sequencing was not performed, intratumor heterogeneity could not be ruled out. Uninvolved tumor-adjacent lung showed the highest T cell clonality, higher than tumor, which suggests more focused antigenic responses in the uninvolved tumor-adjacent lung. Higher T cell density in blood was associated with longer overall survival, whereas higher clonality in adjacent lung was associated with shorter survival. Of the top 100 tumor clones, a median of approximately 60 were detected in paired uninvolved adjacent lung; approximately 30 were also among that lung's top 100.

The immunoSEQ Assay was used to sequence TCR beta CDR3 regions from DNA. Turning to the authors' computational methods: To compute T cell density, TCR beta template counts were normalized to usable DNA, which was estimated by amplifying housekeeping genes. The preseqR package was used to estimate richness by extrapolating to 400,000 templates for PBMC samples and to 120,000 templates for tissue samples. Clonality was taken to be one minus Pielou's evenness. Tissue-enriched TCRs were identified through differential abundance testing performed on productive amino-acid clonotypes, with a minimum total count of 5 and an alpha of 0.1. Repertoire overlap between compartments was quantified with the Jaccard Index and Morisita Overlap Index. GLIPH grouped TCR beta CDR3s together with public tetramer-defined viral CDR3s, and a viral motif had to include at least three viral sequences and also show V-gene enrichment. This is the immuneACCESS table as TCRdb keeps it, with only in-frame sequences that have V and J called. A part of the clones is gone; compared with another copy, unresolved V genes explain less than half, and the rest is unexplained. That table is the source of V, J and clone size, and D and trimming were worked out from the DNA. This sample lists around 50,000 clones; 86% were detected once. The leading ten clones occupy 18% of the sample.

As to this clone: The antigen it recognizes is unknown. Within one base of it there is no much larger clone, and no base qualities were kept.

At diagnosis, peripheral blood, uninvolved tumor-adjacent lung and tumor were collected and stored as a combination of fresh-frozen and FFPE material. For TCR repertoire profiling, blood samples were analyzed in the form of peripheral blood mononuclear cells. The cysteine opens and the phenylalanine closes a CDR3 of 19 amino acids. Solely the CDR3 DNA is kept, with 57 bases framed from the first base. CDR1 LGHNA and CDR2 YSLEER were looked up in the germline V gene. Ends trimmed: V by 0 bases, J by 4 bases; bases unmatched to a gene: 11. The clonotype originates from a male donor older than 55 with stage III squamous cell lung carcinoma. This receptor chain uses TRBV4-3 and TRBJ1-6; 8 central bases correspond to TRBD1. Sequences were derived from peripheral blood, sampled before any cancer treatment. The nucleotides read TGCGCCAGCAGCCAAGATACGGGACAGGCGTCCACATATAATTCACCCCTCCACTTT. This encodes CASSQDTGQASTYNSPLHF.